The rows below give T cell receptor beta chains drawn from one sample of a study of blood T cell repertoires in COVID-19. The protocol was immunoSEQ multiplex PCR, while the TCRdb copy is restricted to in-frame clones and leaves out a portion. The sample contains around 68,000 clones, 70% to 85% of which appear only once. The source material was peripheral blood. These receptors all come from a woman between 45 and 65 years old with acute or convalescent COVID-19. The CDR3 runs from the conserved cysteine through the conserved F or W. The order of the fields is D gene, V gene, J gene, clone size, CDR3 protein, CDR3 DNA. D genes are given only for firm matches. Clone size is not always given. Where it is, it says once, few, many or a class for expanded clones.

D: TRBD2
V: TRBV5-1
J: TRBJ2-3
size: .
CDR3: CASSLRMRGGGTDTQYF
DNA: TGCGCCAGCAGCTTGAGAATGCGGGGGGGCGGCACAGATACGCAGTATTTT

D: TRBD1
V: TRBV9
J: TRBJ1-2
size: .
CDR3: CASSVGQGARYGYTF
DNA: TGTGCCAGCAGCGTAGGGCAGGGGGCTAGGTATGGCTACACCTTC

D: .
V: TRBV19
J: TRBJ1-1
size: .
CDR3: CASILFGVNTEAFF
DNA: TGTGCCAGTATACTCTTCGGGGTGAACACTGAAGCTTTCTTT

D: .
V: TRBV6-5
J: TRBJ1-5
size: .
CDR3: CASSRTGNQPQHF
DNA: TGTGCCAGCAGTCGGACAGGCAATCAGCCCCAGCATTTT

D: .
V: TRBV9
J: TRBJ1-5
size: .
CDR3: CASSVGAYSNQPQHF
DNA: TGTGCCAGCAGCGTAGGGGCGTATAGCAATCAGCCCCAGCATTTT

D: TRBD1
V: TRBV9
J: TRBJ2-7
size: .
CDR3: CASSLRTGSYEQYF
DNA: TGTGCCAGCAGCCTCAGGACAGGGAGCTACGAGCAGTACTTC

D: .
V: TRBV5-4
J: TRBJ1-5
size: .
CDR3: CASSLAQGDYQPQHF
DNA: TGTGCCAGCAGCTTAGCTCAGGGCGACTATCAGCCCCAGCATTTT

D: .
V: TRBV2
J: TRBJ1-3
size: .
CDR3: CASSDPGNTIYF
DNA: TGTGCCAGCAGTGATCCGGGAAACACCATATATTTT

D: TRBD1
V: TRBV3-1/TRBV3-2
J: TRBJ1-4
size: .
CDR3: CASSQVGTGYGNEKLFF
DNA: TGTGCCAGCAGCCAAGTTGGGACAGGGTACGGTAATGAAAAACTGTTTTTT

D: .
V: TRBV7-9
J: TRBJ1-4
size: .
CDR3: CASSLQSEKLFF
DNA: TGTGCCAGCAGCTTACAGTCTGAAAAACTGTTTTTT

D: TRBD1
V: TRBV10-3
J: TRBJ1-6
size: .
CDR3: CAISSGQGWETLHF
DNA: TGTGCCATCAGTTCGGGACAGGGATGGGAAACCCTCCACTTT

D: .
V: TRBV27
J: TRBJ2-1
size: .
CDR3: CASSLGQGQFF
DNA: TGTGCCAGCAGTTTAGGGCAGGGTCAGTTCTTC

D: .
V: TRBV7-2
J: TRBJ2-2
size: .
CDR3: CASRPLRATGELFF
DNA: TGTGCCAGCAGACCCTTGAGGGCCACCGGGGAGCTGTTTTTT

D: .
V: TRBV6-6
J: TRBJ1-1
size: .
CDR3: CASSYAEGRTEAFF
DNA: TGTGCCAGCAGTTACGCAGAGGGGAGGACTGAAGCTTTCTTT

D: TRBD2
V: TRBV7-2
J: TRBJ2-1
size: .
CDR3: CASSLENGGGNEQFF
DNA: TGTGCCAGCAGCTTAGAGAACGGCGGGGGCAATGAGCAGTTCTTC

D: .
V: TRBV7-3
J: TRBJ1-1
size: .
CDR3: CASSRSAGTTNTEAFF
DNA: TGTGCCAGCAGCCGGAGTGCCGGGACAACGAACACTGAAGCTTTCTTT

D: TRBD1
V: TRBV5-4
J: TRBJ1-1
size: once
CDR3: CASSSGQENEAFF
DNA: TGTGCCAGCAGCTCGGGACAGGAAAATGAAGCTTTCTTT

D: TRBD2
V: TRBV7-8
J: TRBJ2-2
size: .
CDR3: CASSAGGGGFTGELFF
DNA: TGTGCCAGCAGCGCCGGCGGGGGAGGGTTCACCGGGGAGCTGTTTTTT

D: .
V: TRBV6-2/TRBV6-3
J: TRBJ2-6
size: once
CDR3: CASSHRVGEVSGANVLTF
DNA: TGTGCCAGCAGTCATCGTGTGGGGGAGGTCTCTGGGGCCAACGTCCTGACTTTC

D: TRBD2
V: TRBV2
J: TRBJ2-5
size: .
CDR3: CASRIAGGQETQYF
DNA: TGTGCCAGCAGAATAGCGGGGGGGCAAGAGACCCAGTACTTC

D: .
V: TRBV4-2
J: TRBJ1-3
size: .
CDR3: CASSQDPLQGLASGNTIYF
DNA: TGTGCCAGCAGCCAAGACCCCTTACAGGGCCTCGCTTCTGGAAACACCATATATTTT

D: .
V: TRBV5-8
J: TRBJ1-5
size: .
CDR3: CASSSRELRGNQPQHF
DNA: TGTGCCAGCAGCTCCCGGGAACTGCGAGGCAATCAGCCCCAGCATTTT

D: .
V: TRBV25-1
J: TRBJ1-1
size: .
CDR3: CASSAKRGNTEAFF
DNA: TGTGCCAGCAGTGCCAAGAGAGGGAACACTGAAGCTTTCTTT

D: .
V: TRBV7-3
J: TRBJ2-6
size: once
CDR3: CASSPGSSGANVLTF
DNA: TGTGCCAGCAGCCCGGGAAGCTCTGGGGCCAACGTCCTGACTTTC

D: .
V: TRBV6-5
J: TRBJ2-7
size: .
CDR3: CGCGIYEQYF
DNA: TGTGGTTGCGGGATTTACGAGCAGTACTTC

D: TRBD1
V: TRBV30
J: TRBJ2-1
size: .
CDR3: CAWSVLRGSYNEQFF
DNA: TGTGCCTGGAGTGTCCTCAGGGGGTCCTACAATGAGCAGTTCTTC

D: TRBD1
V: TRBV7-8
J: TRBJ2-2
size: .
CDR3: CASSPRDRSSGELFF
DNA: TGTGCCAGCAGCCCTAGGGACAGGTCTTCCGGGGAGCTGTTTTTT

D: .
V: TRBV19
J: TRBJ1-1
size: .
CDR3: CASSISRYPDTEAFF
DNA: TGTGCCAGTAGTATTTCCCGGTACCCCGACACTGAAGCTTTCTTT

D: .
V: TRBV4-1
J: TRBJ2-1
size: once
CDR3: CASSLATSSYNEQFF
DNA: TGCGCCAGCAGCTTAGCGACGAGCTCCTACAATGAGCAGTTCTTC

D: .
V: TRBV18
J: TRBJ2-1
size: .
CDR3: CASSPPASSYNEQFF
DNA: TGTGCCAGCTCACCTCCCGCTAGCTCCTACAATGAGCAGTTCTTC

D: .
V: TRBV9
J: TRBJ2-3
size: .
CDR3: CASSDGTDLIGGGDTQYF
DNA: TGTGCCAGCAGCGACGGGACAGATCTAATAGGAGGAGGGGATACGCAGTATTTT

D: TRBD2
V: TRBV11-2
J: TRBJ2-7
size: once
CDR3: CASSLAAGGYYEQYF
DNA: TGTGCCAGCAGCTTGGCAGCGGGGGGGTACTACGAGCAGTACTTC

D: .
V: TRBV29-1
J: TRBJ1-1
size: .
CDR3: CSVEEQQGTEAFF
DNA: TGCAGCGTTGAAGAACAACAGGGCACTGAAGCTTTCTTT

D: TRBD2
V: TRBV30
J: TRBJ2-2
size: .
CDR3: CAWQGTSGLTGELFF
DNA: TGTGCCTGGCAGGGGACTAGTGGTCTCACCGGGGAGCTGTTTTTT

D: TRBD2
V: TRBV7-2
J: TRBJ2-1
size: .
CDR3: CASSGRAGGPNEQFF
DNA: TGTGCCAGCAGCGGTCGAGCGGGAGGGCCGAATGAGCAGTTCTTC

D: TRBD1
V: TRBV30
J: TRBJ2-1
size: .
CDR3: CAWSVWGQYNEQFF
DNA: TGTGCCTGGAGTGTATGGGGACAGTACAATGAGCAGTTCTTC

D: TRBD2
V: TRBV7-9
J: TRBJ2-1
size: .
CDR3: CASSRGLAGYNEQFF
DNA: TGTGCCAGCAGCCGCGGACTAGCGGGTTACAATGAGCAGTTCTTC

D: .
V: TRBV18
J: TRBJ1-1
size: .
CDR3: CASSSSGVTEAFF
DNA: TGTGCCAGCTCTTCTTCCGGGGTCACTGAAGCTTTCTTT

D: .
V: TRBV5-8
J: TRBJ2-5
size: .
CDR3: CASTRTGLQETQYF
DNA: TGTGCCAGCACAAGAACAGGGCTCCAAGAGACCCAGTACTTC

D: TRBD1
V: TRBV10-3
J: TRBJ1-1
size: .
CDR3: CAANRGQGTEAFF
DNA: TGTGCCGCCAACAGGGGGCAGGGCACTGAAGCTTTCTTT

D: TRBD2
V: TRBV5-5
J: TRBJ2-3
size: few
CDR3: CASSAGLAGGIASTDTQYF
DNA: TGTGCCAGCAGCGCGGGACTAGCGGGAGGGATAGCTAGCACAGATACGCAGTATTTT